This passage covers 22 T cell receptor beta chains from one sample sequenced in a study of identical twins (dated by TCRdb to the mid-2010s). Receptors were amplified or captured by 5' RACE. TCRdb records Illumina HiSeq 2000 as the sequencer. The public reads were quality trimmed at Q25 with fastp and then assembled into clones with MiXCR by TCRdb, keeping productive beta chains. Rows are unified per CDR3 protein, each entry keeping the most common DNA and genes. The sample table records about 450,000 distinct CDR3 sequences; around a sixth of these occur just once. 12% of the sample rests with the top ten. Input material: naive T cells sorted from blood. This specimen's cell subset or site label, per the study, means: cells isolated with a human naive T-cell isolation kit. These receptors were obtained from a man aged 50-59 years in good health.

Ten or more counts support this clonotype. The chain joins TRBV20-1 to TRBJ2-1; D gene uncertain. Per germline, CDR1 DFQATT and CDR2 SNEGSKA (reference sequence). V was shortened by 5 bases and J by 0 bases, with 14 bases between the two germline ends. The CDR3 is 15 amino acids. The CDR3 here is CSADRWSSSYNEQFF. The CDR3 DNA reads TGCAGTGCTGATAGATGGTCAAGCTCCTACAATGAGCAGTTCTTC.

This clonotype has just a few counts. V gene TRBV4-2 combines with J gene TRBJ1-3, with TRBD1 identical over 7 bases. CDR3 length: 15 residues. Germline V gene lookup returns CDR1 LGHNA and CDR2 YNFKEQ. Trimming took 3 bases from V and 0 from J; bases not matched to a gene: 2. The CDR3 nucleotides are TGTGCCAGCAGCCAGACAGGGCGCTCTGGAAACACCATATATTTT. Translation gives CASSQTGRSGNTIYF.

The V call is TRBV3-1, the J call TRBJ2-1; D not certain. The CDR3 is 13 residues long. Germline CDR1 is LGHDT and CDR2 is YNNKEL (reference sequence). V lost 1 base and J lost 5, with 6 bases in between. The CDR3 DNA reads TGTGCCAGCAGCCAAGCTCTTGACAATGAGCAGTTCTTC. Translating gives CASSQALDNEQFF.

In its sample, this clonotype was seen a few times. The chain joins TRBV7-6 to TRBJ2-1; no clear D gene. The CDR3 sequence is 15 residues long. In germline, CDR1 is SGHVS, CDR2 FNYEAQ. Trimming removed 3 bases at V and 2 bases at J, with 11 bases between. CDR3 residues: CASSFPGSPYNEQFF. The CDR3 DNA sequence: TGTGCCAGCAGCTTTCCGGGCTCCCCCTACAATGAGCAGTTCTTC.

V gene TRBV15 combines with J gene TRBJ2-2; TRBD1 matches at 7 bases. The CDR3 has 14 residues. The germline V gene has CDR1 LNHNV and CDR2 YYDKDF (reference sequence). V lost 4 bases to trimming and J lost 7 bases; unmatched junction nucleotides: 6. CDR3 amino acids: CATSKGGKVGELFF. CDR3 DNA sequence: TGTGCCACCAGCAAAGGGGGCAAAGTCGGGGAGCTGTTTTTT.

For this clonotype: Its ends do not fully match the called genes, so a read error is possible. J is TRBJ1-2 and V is TRBV12-3 or TRBV12-4; 11 bases are a match to TRBD1. The CDR3 has 13 residues. The DNA for the CDR3 is TGTGCCAGCGGACAGGGGGCGGGCTATGCCTACACCTTC. Residues: CASGQGAGYAYTF.

There are a few counts of this clonotype. This chain joins TRBV7-2 and TRBJ1-5; D is unresolved. The V and J ends lost 5 bases and 0 bases respectively, with 11 bases between them. The CDR3 has 15 residues. Germline CDR1 and CDR2: SGHTA and FQGNSA. The CDR3 DNA reads TGTGCCAGCAGCGCAGCAGGTTATAGCAATCAGCCCCAGCATTTT. Amino acid sequence: CASSAAGYSNQPQHF.

In its sample, this clonotype was seen many times. The V call is TRBV12-3 or TRBV12-4, the J call TRBJ2-5; 7 bases fit TRBD1. The CDR3 consists of 14 residues. The junction had 3 bases not matched to a gene; V was cut back by 5 bases and J by 0 bases. The DNA for the CDR3 is TGTGCCAGCAGTCCCAGGGGGTACCAAGAGACCCAGTACTTC. This translates into CASSPRGYQETQYF.

J is TRBJ1-4 and V is TRBV7-2, with D unresolved. CDR1 and CDR2 (germline): SGHTA, FQGNSA. V lost 0 bases and J 2 bases, leaving 7 bases between the germline ends. The CDR3 totals 15 residues. CDR3 in amino acids: CASSLAGLTNEKLFF. In DNA form, the CDR3 reads TGTGCCAGCAGCTTAGCGGGGTTGACTAATGAAAAACTGTTTTTT.

This clonotype occurred many times. This rearrangement joins TRBV12-3 or TRBV12-4 to TRBJ2-1; 7 bases are shared with TRBD1. The V gene end was trimmed by 6 bases and the J gene end by 6 bases; junction bases not matched to a gene: 11. The CDR3 is 15 amino acids. CDR3 nucleotides: TGTGCCAGCAGCCGGGGACAGTTGAGTTTCAATGAGCAGTTCTTC. Translating gives CASSRGQLSFNEQFF.

The chain recombines TRBV4-2 with TRBJ2-5; tentatively, D is TRBD2 (6 bases). Germline loops: CDR1 LGHNA, CDR2 YNFKEQ. CDR3 length: 16 residues. Deletions cut 3 bases from V and 0 bases from J, with 14 bases between. Here the CDR3 reads CASSHVTRPNQETQYF. CDR3 nucleotide sequence: TGTGCCAGCAGCCACGTGACTAGGCCGAACCAAGAGACCCAGTACTTC.

The V gene is TRBV20-1, the J gene TRBJ1-2; a possible D gene is TRBD1 (5 bases). Germline V gene sequence: CDR1 DFQATT, CDR2 SNEGSKA (reference sequence). CDR3 length equals 12 residues. V lost 7 bases and J lost 3, with 12 bases in between. This CDR3 reads CSEVRGDYGYTF. The CDR3 DNA reads as TGCAGTGAGGTCCGGGGGGACTATGGCTACACCTTC.

The chain uses TRBV21-1 and TRBJ1-2; TRBD1 was called by the table and not checked on the DNA. TRBV21-1 is classified as a pseudogene. This CDR3 comprises 13 residues. The CDR3 is CGTPGGWDYGYTF. In nucleotides, the CDR3 is TGTGGGACGCCTGGGGGCTGGGACTATGGCTACACCTTC.

This clonotype turned up a few times. The gene calls are TRBV20-1 and TRBJ2-7, with TRBD1 as a possible D gene (6 bases). This CDR3 spans 15 amino acids. Germline CDR1 DFQATT, CDR2 SNEGSKA (reference sequence). V lost 0 bases, J lost 4 bases, and 16 bases lay in between. The CDR3 region has the DNA TGCAGTGCTAGAGAGGGCAGGGGTAAAAATTACGAGCAGTACTTC. Its protein product is CSAREGRGKNYEQYF.

This clonotype has only one observation. The chain uses TRBV2 and TRBJ2-7; tentatively, D is TRBD2 (5 bases). There are 14 residues in the CDR3. The ends were cut back, 7 bases at V and 0 bases at J, with 13 bases in the middle. Germline V CDR1 and CDR2: SNHLY, FYNNEI. Here the CDR3 DNA reads TGTGCCAGCACGCCCACTAGTAGCTCCTACGAGCAGTACTTC. Residues: CASTPTSSSYEQYF.

This clonotype was observed at least ten times. The chain couples TRBV27 to TRBJ1-1, with unresolved D. This CDR3 has 14 amino acids. V was shortened by 0 bases and J by 4 bases, with 9 bases between the two germline ends. Germline V gene data show CDR1 as MNHEY and CDR2 as SMNVEV (reference sequence). In DNA form, the CDR3 reads TGTGCCAGCAGTTTATCTCACCGGGGCACTGAAGCTTTCTTT. Translated: CASSLSHRGTEAFF.

This clonotype showed up many times. J is TRBJ1-5 and V is TRBV20-1, with a tentative D call TRBD1 (6 bases). Per germline, CDR1 DFQATT and CDR2 SNEGSKA (reference sequence). The V end was cut by 3 bases, the J end by 5 bases, with 20 bases between. The CDR3 contains 16 residues. CDR3 amino acids: CSASGPSRRGDQPQHF. In DNA form, the CDR3 reads TGCAGTGCTAGCGGTCCATCCCGCAGGGGTGATCAGCCCCAGCATTTT.

There are a few counts of this clonotype. This rearrangement joins TRBV5-6 to TRBJ1-3; 10 nucleotides line up with TRBD1. In germline, CDR1 is SGHDT, CDR2 YYEEEE. The CDR3 covers 17 residues. Trimming removed 1 base from V and 3 bases from J; junction bases left unmatched: 7. In DNA, the CDR3 is TGTGCCAGCAGCTTGATACCTGGGACAGGGGTTGGAAACACCATATATTTT. Translation gives CASSLIPGTGVGNTIYF.

V usage is TRBV7-9 and J usage is TRBJ1-1; D ambiguous. The CDR3 contains 12 residues. V was trimmed by 4 bases and J by 8 bases, leaving 11 bases between them. Per germline, CDR1 SEHNR and CDR2 FQNEAQ (reference sequence). The CDR3 loop reads CASSSLAQEAFF. The CDR3 bases are TGTGCCAGCAGCTCCCTGGCCCAAGAAGCTTTCTTT.

The table lists this clonotype with a few counts. J is TRBJ1-6 and V is TRBV4-1; TRBD1 might be the D (5 bases). The germline V gene has CDR1 MGHRA and CDR2 YSYEKL. The V end was cut by 3 bases, the J end by 9 bases, with 18 bases between. CDR3 length: 16 residues. The CDR3 region has the DNA TGCGCCAGCAGCCATCAAATCTCCAGGGATGGTTCACCCCTCCACTTT. Translating gives CASSHQISRDGSPLHF.

J is TRBJ2-2 and V is TRBV7-2; 10 positions agree with TRBD2. This CDR3 contains 16 residues. Germline values: CDR1 SGHTA, CDR2 FQGNSA. J was trimmed by 6 bases and V by 6 bases; bases with no gene match: 10. The CDR3: CASSSSGGARAGELFF. CDR3 bases: TGTGCCAGCAGTTCAAGCGGGGGGGCGAGGGCCGGGGAGCTGTTTTTT.

This clonotype was detected many times. The chain uses TRBV27 and TRBJ1-5, with D perhaps matching TRBD1 (5 bases). The CDR3 runs to 17 residues. V lost 6 bases to trimming and J lost 0 bases, with 18 bases between them. Germline V gene data show CDR1 as MNHEY and CDR2 as SMNVEV (reference sequence). CDR3 residues: CASRPIIRTPSNQPQHF. CDR3 bases: TGTGCCAGCAGGCCCATTATCAGGACACCTAGCAATCAGCCCCAGCATTTT.